Below, 10 T cell receptor beta chains from the same sample are listed, as sequenced in a study of blood T cell repertoires in COVID-19. Measured with immunoSEQ multiplex PCR; TCRdb has only the in-frame clones, and not every one. The table shows hundreds of thousands of clones, with about 88% occurring only once. Sequencing was done on a sample of PBMCs or T cells enriched from blood (not recorded which). The receptors shown here come from a woman aged 25 to 39 who had recovered from COVID-19.

Only a few counts were recorded for this clone. V gene TRBV19 combines with J gene TRBJ1-2, with 8 bases identical to TRBD1. V was clipped by 6 bases and J by 4 bases; unmatched bases: 13. This CDR3 is 16 amino acids long. CDR1 is LNHDA, CDR2 SQIVND, per germline (reference sequence). In DNA, the CDR3 is TGTGCCAGTAGACGACTTTGGGGACAGGTTCCCTATGGCTACACCTTC. Amino acid sequence: CASRRLWGQVPYGYTF.

The DNA of the CDR3 is TGCAGCGTTGAAGAACAGAATGGCTACACCTTC. Its translation is CSVEEQNGYTF. The V call is TRBV29-1, the J call TRBJ1-2; D is unclear. The CDR3 extends over 11 amino acids. Germline assignment: CDR1 SQVTM and CDR2 ANQGSEA. The germline V and J ends were trimmed by 0 bases and 6 bases, with 5 bases remaining between them.

This clone was seen just once. The rearrangement uses TRBV9 and TRBJ1-1, with TRBD1 as a possible D gene (5 bases). The CDR3 has 14 amino acids. Per germline, CDR1 SGDLS and CDR2 YYNGEE. V gave up 2 bases and J gave up 1 base, with 9 bases separating them. DNA for the CDR3: TGTGCCAGCAGCGTGTTTACAGGGAACACTGAAGCTTTCTTT. Encoded protein: CASSVFTGNTEAFF.

This chain connects TRBV7-9 to TRBJ1-3; D is unclear. V was trimmed by 4 bases and J by 4 bases, leaving 5 bases between them. The CDR3 has 12 amino acids. Germline loops: CDR1 SEHNR, CDR2 FQNEAQ (reference sequence). Here the CDR3 DNA reads TGTGCCAGCAGCTCTAACGGAAACACCATATATTTT. This sequence encodes CASSSNGNTIYF.

The chain employs TRBV18 and TRBJ1-2, with D unclear. The CDR3 consists of 12 residues. V was trimmed by 3 bases and J by 3 bases, leaving 5 bases between them. Germline V gene sequence: CDR1 KGHSH, CDR2 LQKENI. The DNA of the CDR3 is TGTGCCAGCTCACCCACGGACTATGGCTACACCTTC. The encoded protein is CASSPTDYGYTF.

The V call is TRBV19, the J call TRBJ1-1; the D is unclear. Deletions cut 4 bases from V and 1 base from J, with 7 bases between. The germline gives CDR1 LNHDA, CDR2 SQIVND (reference sequence). The CDR3 runs 13 residues. The CDR3 here is CASSTRQNTEAFF. The CDR3 DNA is TGTGCCAGTAGTACCCGACAGAACACTGAAGCTTTCTTT. The full variable domain, with the rest looked up from reference TRBV19 and TRBJ1-1, is DGGITQSPKYLFRKEGQNVTLSCEQNLNHDAMYWYRQDPGQGLRLIYYSQIVNDFQKGDIAEGYSVSREKKESFPLTVTSAQKNPTAFYLCASSTRQNTEAFFGQGTRLTVV.

The chain recombines TRBV19 with TRBJ2-3, with 12 nucleotides matching TRBD2. The length of the CDR3 is 16 residues. V lost 3 bases to trimming and J lost 6 bases; unmatched junction nucleotides: 7. Germline values: CDR1 LNHDA, CDR2 SQIVND (reference sequence). CDR3 in DNA: TGTGCCAGTAGTATCGCTAGCGGGGGGGCCGTTGATACGCAGTATTTT. Amino acids: CASSIASGGAVDTQYF.

The V and J genes are TRBV4-1 and TRBJ2-3; 9 bases map to TRBD1. The trim removed 4 bases at V and 4 bases at J, leaving 9 bases unmatched. Germline CDR1 and CDR2: MGHRA and YSYEKL. This CDR3 has 16 amino acids. CDR3 bases: TGCGCCAGCAGCCCGGAACAGGGGGCGGGGGCAGATACGCAGTATTTT. This translates into CASSPEQGAGADTQYF.

The rearrangement uses TRBV20-1 and TRBJ2-1; 8 bases agree with TRBD2. The length of the CDR3 is 13 residues. Germline V gene sequence: CDR1 DFQATT, CDR2 SNEGSKA (reference sequence). V was pared by 3 bases and J by 13 bases, with 11 bases of the junction left unmatched. CDR3 amino acids: CSASPGAAGVQFF. CDR3 coding DNA: TGCAGTGCTAGTCCCGGGGCAGCGGGAGTACAGTTCTTC.

This clone occurred a few times. The gene calls are TRBV3-1 (or the pseudogene TRBV3-2) and TRBJ1-4; D not resolved. Trimming removed 1 base from V and 5 bases from J, with 5 bases in between. CDR3 size: 13 residues. CDR1 and CDR2 from the germline V gene are LGHDT and YNNKEL (reference sequence). CDR3 nucleotides: TGTGCCAGCAGCCAAGTACAGAATGAAAAACTGTTTTTT. It yields the protein CASSQVQNEKLFF.